A single sample is the source of the 10 T cell receptor beta chains below, sequenced in a study of cytomegalovirus exposure and HLA in healthy donors (dated by TCRdb to about 2017). The method was the immunoSEQ multiplex PCR assay. For the multiplex PCR, a mixture combining 60 forward primers for TCR Vbeta segments and 13 reverse primers for TCR Jbeta segments was used. As stored in TCRdb, this immuneACCESS dataset retains in-frame rearrangements with V and J assigned. A fraction of the clones does not appear; measured against another copy, unresolved V genes explain less than half of the discrepancy, and the remainder lacks a known reason. The sample table holds some 140,000 clones, of which less than 80% were seen once. 6.5% of the sample comes from the top ten. Sequencing input: PBMCs. These receptors were collected from a man in his forties or fifties in good health and CMV-seropositive.

This clone is a singleton in its sample. The J gene is TRBJ2-3, the V gene TRBV7-3, with D unclear. CDR3 length: 14 amino acids. From germline, CDR1 is SGHTA and CDR2 FQGTGA. V lost 5 bases, J lost 0 bases, and 9 bases lay in between. The CDR3 DNA reads as TGTGCCAGCAGCCCTTTCCCTAGCACAGATACGCAGTATTTT. Translated: CASSPFPSTDTQYF.

The V call is TRBV11-2, the J call TRBJ2-3, with TRBD1 matching 8 bases. The CDR3 runs 13 residues. The V segment lost 8 bases and the J segment 4 bases; nucleotides outside the gene matches: 5. Germline-derived CDR1 and CDR2 are SGHAT and FQNNGV. CDR3 sequence (DNA): TGTGCCAGCTGGACAGGGATGGCAGATACGCAGTATTTT. Its protein is CASWTGMADTQYF.

The genes are TRBV7-2 and TRBJ2-2; weak D call: TRBD1 (5 bases). The CDR3 is 14 residues long. Germline V gene sequence: CDR1 SGHTA, CDR2 FQGNSA. V lost 4 bases and J 6 bases, leaving 12 bases between the germline ends. The DNA of the CDR3 is TGTGCCAGCAGCTCTGGTGGGGCGTCCGGGGAGCTGTTTTTT. It is translated as CASSSGGASGELFF.

The V call is TRBV12-5, the J call TRBJ2-1; 9 nucleotides align to TRBD2. This CDR3 comprises 12 residues. Germline trimming cut 7 bases from V and 10 bases from J; bases unmatched to any gene: 5. CDR1 LGHNT and CDR2 FRNRAP come from the germline V gene. In DNA form, the CDR3 reads TGTGCTAGTGCCTTCCTAGCGGGGGAGCAGTTCTTC. It specifies CASAFLAGEQFF.

This clone showed up just once. This chain connects TRBV30 to TRBJ1-5; a possible D gene is TRBD1 (6 bases). CDR1 and CDR2 from the germline V gene are GTSNPN and SVGIG (reference sequence). Deletions cut 5 bases from V and 1 base from J, with 12 bases between. The CDR3 spans 14 residues. The DNA of the CDR3 is TGTGCCTGGTCCCAGGGGAGCAGCAATCAGCCCCAGCATTTT. Translating gives CAWSQGSSNQPQHF.

J is TRBJ1-1 and V is TRBV2; D is uncertain. The CDR3 length is 13 residues. Germline assignment: CDR1 SNHLY and CDR2 FYNNEI. The germline V and J ends were trimmed by 8 bases and 0 bases, with 10 bases remaining between them. The CDR3: CASAQNMNTEAFF. As DNA, the CDR3 is TGTGCCAGCGCCCAGAACATGAACACTGAAGCTTTCTTT.

In this sample, this clone turned up once. The chain links TRBV7-9 to TRBJ2-5; possible D gene TRBD1, 6 bases. Per the germline V gene, CDR1 is SEHNR and CDR2 is FQNEAQ (reference sequence). The CDR3 is 14 residues long. Trimming pared 0 bases from V and 5 bases from J, leaving 10 bases between. CDR3 residues: CASSLAEGVETQYF. In DNA, the CDR3 is TGTGCCAGCAGCTTAGCCGAGGGGGTGGAGACCCAGTACTTC.

The V and J genes are TRBV9 and TRBJ1-1; D gene uncertain. The CDR3 is 15 amino acids. Trimming took off 5 bases at V and 0 bases at J, with 14 bases between the two ends. In germline, CDR1 is SGDLS, CDR2 YYNGEE. The DNA of the CDR3 is TGTGCCAGCAGGGGAGGACGTTCCATGAACACTGAAGCTTTCTTT. It specifies CASRGGRSMNTEAFF.

The chain is built from TRBV10-1 and TRBJ2-7, with D perhaps matching TRBD1 (5 bases). This CDR3 contains 12 residues. Germline values: CDR1 WNHNN, CDR2 SYGVQD (reference sequence). The V and J ends lost 3 bases and 7 bases respectively, with 10 bases between them. The CDR3 region is CASSDVGEEQYF. DNA for the CDR3: TGCGCCAGCAGTGATGTAGGGGAAGAGCAGTACTTC.

This clone was counted once. The chain links TRBV6-5 to TRBJ2-5; D gene ambiguous. Looked up from germline, CDR1 is MNHEY and CDR2 is SVGAGI. The CDR3 extends over 14 amino acids. V lost 1 base and J 5 bases, leaving 11 bases between the germline ends. This CDR3 reads CASSYLQFGETQYF. For the CDR3, the DNA is TGTGCCAGCAGTTACTTACAGTTTGGGGAGACCCAGTACTTC.